The source of this T cell receptor beta chain is a study of T cells after yellow fever vaccination. The CDR3 runs 16 residues. Germline loops: CDR1 SGDLS, CDR2 YYNGEE. J lost 0 bases, V lost 0 bases, and 5 bases had no gene match. In the case of this clonotype: What it recognizes is unknown.

Study-wide findings and caveats: Some clonotypes were seen in both the CD4 and the CD8 compartments. These made up a small share and likely arose from convergent recombination. Most primary-vaccination clones recurred post-booster (nearly 98% CD4, roughly 91% CD8).

Production of TCR cDNA was by 5'RACE template switching, which also added a universal primer site and UMIs. TCRdb redid the calling of the 5' RACE reads with MiXCR, one entry per CDR3 protein. The sample contains around 600,000 distinct CDR3 sequences, over 9% of which appear only once. This chain uses TRBV9 with TRBJ1-2; 7 bases agree with TRBD1. The material was PBMCs, obtained on the day of the yellow fever booster vaccination. The TCR was taken from a young man who received the YFV17D yellow fever vaccine. In DNA form, the CDR3 reads TGTGCCAGCAGCGTAGATGGGGACAGCCCTAACTATGGCTACACCTTC. Protein: CASSVDGDSPNYGYTF.